This T cell receptor beta chain was found in a study of regulatory T cells in long-lasting Graves disease. For the study at large: Graves' disease counted as persistent after over 5 years of antithyroid drugs with positive TSH receptor antibodies. Study results and limitations: TRBV28 was favored in persistent disease, as were TRBJ1-2 and TRBJ2-5.

This clonotype was found a few times. What it binds is unknown. Relying on iRepertoire HTBI primers and Arm-PCR of CDR3 regions, the team built TCR beta libraries. Per the original data handling: Detected in the samples were about 60 TRBV and 15 or so TRBJ segments. One entry per CDR3 protein results from TCRdb running MiXCR on the multiplex PCR reads. TCRdb's processing, not the study's, gives the V and J calls here. This repertoire shows 700,000 or so distinct CDR3 sequences, 30% found once; its top ten account for 35% to 55%. Germline CDR1 is LNHNV and CDR2 is YYDKDF (reference sequence). With 0 bases removed from V and 2 bases from J, the gap between germline ends came to 7 bases. The CDR3 is 14 amino acids. This sample's time point: persistent/refractory GD, antithyroid drugs over 5 years with positive TRAb. There was RNA extracted from PBMCs, and the TCR library was made from it. Graves' disease diagnosis relied on American Thyroid Association guidelines.

This chain connects TRBV15 to TRBJ2-5; the D is unclear. The clonotype was recovered from a female donor with Graves disease. The sample consisted of peripheral blood mononuclear cells (PBMCs), taken when the disease was refractory, from a patient treated with antithyroid drugs. CDR3 bases: TGTGCCACCAGCAGAGATCAAGGGCAAGAGACCCAGTACTTC. This translates into CATSRDQGQETQYF. Supplemented by reference TRBV15 and TRBJ2-5, the full variable domain reads DAMVIQNPRYQVTQFGKPVTLSCSQTLNHNVMYWYQQKSSQAPKLLFHYYDKDFNNEADTPDNFQSRRPNTSFCFLDIRSPGLGDTAMYLCATSRDQGQETQYFGPGTRLLVL.